The rows below give T cell receptor beta chains drawn from one sample of a study of T cells after yellow fever vaccination. TCRdb analysed the 5' RACE reads with MiXCR anew, one entry per CDR3 protein. This sample has some 290,000 distinct CDR3 sequences, with about 10% found just once. Sequencing used CD4+ T cells sorted from PBMCs, obtained 45 days after the yellow fever booster vaccination. Receptors originate from a young man who received the YFV17D yellow fever vaccine. The CDR3 runs from the conserved cysteine through the conserved F or W. D genes are given only for firm matches. Not all rows give a size; the values are once, few, many and, for expanded clones, a class.

>NA|TRBJ2-3|TRBV4-3|few
TGCGCCAGCAGCCAATCCTTCGGAGGCCCAGATACGCAGTATTTT
CASSQSFGGPDTQYF
>NA|TRBJ1-2|TRBV4-3|few
TGCGCCAGCAGCCAAGAGATGCCATCGTGGGGCTACACCTTC
CASSQEMPSWGYTF
>NA|TRBJ2-2|TRBV5-1|few
TGCGCCAGCAGACCCGAGGGTCCCGGGGAGCTGTTTTTT
CASRPEGPGELFF
>NA|TRBJ1-1|TRBV29-1|few
TGCAGCGTTGAAGAGTGGCAGAACACTGAAGCTTTCTTT
CSVEEWQNTEAFF
>TRBD2|TRBJ2-1|TRBV6-2/TRBV6-3|NA
TGTGCCAGCAGAAATAGCGGGGGGGCCAATGAGCAGTTCTTC
CASRNSGGANEQFF
>NA|TRBJ2-7|TRBV11-1|NA
TGTGCCAGCAGCGACCGTGGAGGGAAGAGCTCCTACGAGCAGTACTTC
CASSDRGGKSSYEQYF
>TRBD1|TRBJ2-3|TRBV2|NA
TGTGCCGGGAAGGACAGGATGGGGGCAGATACGCAGTATTTT
CAGKDRMGADTQYF
>NA|TRBJ2-7|TRBV7-3|NA
TGTGCCAGCAGCTCAGATGGAGGGAACGAGCAGTACTTC
CASSSDGGNEQYF
>NA|TRBJ1-4|TRBV20-1|few
TGCAGTGCTAGAGAGGGGACTAATGAAAAACTGTTTTTT
CSAREGTNEKLFF
>NA|TRBJ1-5|TRBV29-1|few
TGCAGCGTTGCGGGGGCCCAAGATCAGCCCCAGCATTTT
CSVAGAQDQPQHF
>NA|TRBJ1-2|TRBV19|few
TGTGCCAGTAGTATAGGACGGACGGCCTATGGCTACACCTTC
CASSIGRTAYGYTF
>NA|TRBJ1-2|TRBV4-1|NA
TGCGCCAGCAGCCAAGATGGGCAGGGTGGCTACACCTTC
CASSQDGQGGYTF
>NA|TRBJ1-2|TRBV20-1|NA
TGCAGTGCTATAAACCCGGGGGACCAACCCGGTGGCTACACCTTC
CSAINPGDQPGGYTF
>NA|TRBJ1-2|TRBV5-6|many
TGTGCCAGCAGCTTGGGGCAGGGAAAAGGAGGCTACACCTTC
CASSLGQGKGGYTF
>NA|TRBJ1-5|TRBV5-6|many
TGTGCCAGCCAACGGGGGAGGAATCAGCCCCAGCATTTT
CASQRGRNQPQHF
>TRBD1|TRBJ1-2|TRBV20-1|NA
TGCAGTGCTAGAGATAATGACAGGGGGTCCTATGGCTACACCTTC
CSARDNDRGSYGYTF
>NA|TRBJ1-1|TRBV6-1|few
TGTGCCAGCAGTGATCGGGGGGGGAGGAACACTGAAGCTTTCTTT
CASSDRGGRNTEAFF
>NA|TRBJ1-6|TRBV5-1|NA
TGCGCCAGCAGCGGTTTCGACAGCGTTAATTCACCCCTCCACTTT
CASSGFDSVNSPLHF
>TRBD2|TRBJ2-5|TRBV20-1|few
TGCAGTGCTAGAGATGCGGGGGGCCAGACCCAGTACTTC
CSARDAGGQTQYF
>NA|TRBJ2-3|TRBV20-1|few
TGCAGTGCTAACCTCGGGGGAGATACGCAGTATTTT
CSANLGGDTQYF
>NA|TRBJ1-5|TRBV1|few
TGCACCAGCAGGGGACAGGGGGCAGATCAGCCCCAGCATTTT
CTSRGQGADQPQHF
>NA|TRBJ1-2|TRBV9|NA
TGTGCCAGCAGCGTCCGAGGAGGGGCGCAATATGGCTACACCTTC
CASSVRGGAQYGYTF
>NA|TRBJ2-7|TRBV6-2/TRBV6-3|NA
TGTGCCAGCACCGGCCCCCGGGACGTCACCTACGAGCAGTACTTC
CASTGPRDVTYEQYF
>NA|TRBJ1-6|TRBV15|NA
TGTGCCACCAGTAGGGACACCTCGAGCTATAATTCACCCCTCCACTTT
CATSRDTSSYNSPLHF
>NA|TRBJ2-2|TRBV10-3|many
TGTGCCATCAGTGACCTCCTCGTTCGCGAGATTCCCACCGGGGAGCTGTTTTTT
CAISDLLVREIPTGELFF
>TRBD1|TRBJ1-5|TRBV7-2|few
TGTGCCAGCAGCTCAGGGGGACAGACAGAGAGCAATCAGCCCCAGCATTTT
CASSSGGQTESNQPQHF
>NA|TRBJ2-2|TRBV5-6|many
TGTGCCAGCAGCTTGATCACGATGAACACCGGGGAGCTGTTTTTT
CASSLITMNTGELFF
>NA|TRBJ2-2|TRBV7-9|few
TGTGCCAGCAGCTTGGTACGGAACACCGGGGAGCTGTTTTTT
CASSLVRNTGELFF
>TRBD1|TRBJ2-2|TRBV7-3|NA
TGTGCCAGCAGCTTAACCGGGACAGGGATCGCCGGGGAGCTGTTTTTT
CASSLTGTGIAGELFF
>NA|TRBJ2-5|TRBV19|few
TGTGCCAGTAGCGGACAGCTTCAAGAGACCCAGTACTTC
CASSGQLQETQYF
>NA|TRBJ2-3|TRBV29-1|many
TGCAGCGTTGAAACCGGGGGTGTCACAGATACGCAGTATTTT
CSVETGGVTDTQYF
>NA|TRBJ2-5|TRBV2|NA
TGTGCCAGCAGGCCCGGACGGCTACAAGAGACCCAGTACTTC
CASRPGRLQETQYF
>NA|TRBJ1-1|TRBV18|few
TGTGCCAGCTCACGTACAGAAACGGGTAACACTGAAGCTTTCTTT
CASSRTETGNTEAFF
>TRBD1|TRBJ2-2|TRBV7-9|NA
TGTGCCAGCAGCTCCCACAGGGGCCAGAAAATCACCGGGGAGCTGTTTTTT
CASSSHRGQKITGELFF
>NA|TRBJ2-3|TRBV7-2|many
TGTGCCAGCAGCTTATCAGCAGGGCTAAGAGATACGCAGTATTTT
CASSLSAGLRDTQYF
>NA|TRBJ2-5|TRBV7-7|NA
TGTGCCAGCAGCCCGACCGGGACGCGAGAAGAGACCCAGTACTTC
CASSPTGTREETQYF
>TRBD1|TRBJ2-7|TRBV3-1|few
TGTGCCAGCAGCCACATCGACAGGGACGAGCAGTACTTC
CASSHIDRDEQYF
>TRBD1|TRBJ1-1|TRBV28|many
TGTGCCAGCAGTCCACCCAGGGGGTTAAAGACTGAAGCTTTCTTT
CASSPPRGLKTEAFF